The 20 T cell receptor beta chains reported below all come from one sample, sequenced in a study of early T cells in non-severe SARS-CoV-2 infection. TCRdb reprocessed the 5' RACE reads with MiXCR, giving one entry per CDR3 protein. The sample holds about 59,000 distinct CDR3 sequences, less than 15% seen once. Sequenced here: whole blood, sampled at baseline. Receptors originate from an adult who was a healthcare worker with PCR-confirmed SARS-CoV-2 infection or an uninfected control (not recorded which).

V is TRBV11-2 and J is TRBJ2-3; D is possibly TRBD2 (6 bases). There are 13 residues in the CDR3. Germline-derived CDR1 and CDR2 are SGHAT and FQNNGV. The V end was cut by 1 base, the J end by 8 bases, with 10 bases between. CDR3: CASSLGRGTTQYF. The CDR3 DNA reads as TGTGCCAGCAGCTTAGGGAGGGGAACTACGCAGTATTTT.

This clonotype was found a few times. J is TRBJ2-3 and V is TRBV7-8, with TRBD2 matching over 8 bases. CDR1 and CDR2 (germline): SGHVS, FQNEAQ. The CDR3 totals 17 residues. V gave up 2 bases and J gave up 2 bases; unmatched junction bases: 9. The CDR3: CASSLRAAGASTDTQYF. Written as DNA, the CDR3 is TGTGCCAGCAGCTTAAGAGCAGCGGGGGCATCCACAGATACGCAGTATTTT.

This clonotype was seen ten or more times. This chain joins TRBV5-8 and TRBJ2-4; tentatively, D is TRBD1 (6 bases). The V and J ends lost 2 bases and 0 bases respectively, with 9 bases between them. Germline lookup yields CDR1 SGHTS and CDR2 YDEGEE. There are 15 residues in the CDR3. The CDR3 DNA sequence: TGTGCCAGCAGCTTAACAGGGTTAGCCAAAAACATTCAGTACTTC. Protein product: CASSLTGLAKNIQYF.

This clonotype was picked up many times. The chain combines TRBV7-9 with TRBJ2-4; 8 positions match TRBD1. The CDR3 consists of 17 residues. V lost 1 base, J lost 6 bases, and 11 bases stayed unmatched. Germline loops: CDR1 SEHNR, CDR2 FQNEAQ (reference sequence). The CDR3 nucleotides are TGTGCCAGCAGCTTAGGAGGGGCAGGGGGCGATGGAAACATTCAGTACTTC. It translates to CASSLGGAGGDGNIQYF.

This clonotype was seen only a few times. The chain has TRBV9 and TRBJ2-7; tentatively, D is TRBD1 (6 bases). CDR1 is SGDLS and CDR2 is YYNGEE in the germline V gene. The CDR3 totals 15 residues. Trimming took off 0 bases at V and 1 base at J, with 11 bases between the two ends. The CDR3 loop is CASSVEGDPSYEQYF. The CDR3 DNA is TGTGCCAGCAGCGTAGAGGGGGACCCTTCCTACGAGCAGTACTTC.

This clonotype was counted only a few times. The genes are TRBV7-9 and TRBJ2-7; D perhaps matches TRBD1 (5 bases). V dropped 2 bases and J dropped 4 bases, with 12 bases sitting between them. Germline V lookup: CDR1 SEHNR, CDR2 FQNEAQ (reference sequence). CDR3 size: 14 residues. The CDR3 coding sequence is TGTGCCAGCAGCTTAAGAACAGGTCTATACGAGCAGTACTTC. Translated: CASSLRTGLYEQYF.

The chain has TRBV7-8 and TRBJ2-5, with D perhaps being TRBD1 or TRBD2 (6 bases each). With 5 bases removed from V and 3 bases from J, the gap between germline ends came to 16 bases. CDR1 and CDR2 (germline): SGHVS, FQNEAQ. The CDR3 is 15 amino acids. The CDR3 protein is CASSPWQEGEETQYF. For the CDR3, the DNA is TGTGCCAGCAGCCCCTGGCAGGAGGGGGAAGAGACCCAGTACTTC.

The rearrangement joins TRBV4-1 to TRBJ2-7; TRBD2 aligns across 12 bases. Looked up from germline, CDR1 is MGHRA and CDR2 is YSYEKL. With 1 base clipped from V and 2 bases from J, the junction kept 0 bases outside the gene matches. The CDR3 runs to 15 residues. CDR3 in DNA: TGCGCCAGCAGCCAAGGACTAGCGGGGGCCTACGAGCAGTACTTC. Translated: CASSQGLAGAYEQYF.

This rearrangement joins TRBV4-1 to TRBJ2-7; the D is unclear. V was cut by 0 bases and J by 0 bases, with 12 bases left in between. CDR3 size: 16 residues. CDR1 and CDR2 from the germline V gene are MGHRA and YSYEKL. In DNA form, the CDR3 reads TGCGCCAGCAGCCAAGAGGCCAGAATTAGCTCCTACGAGCAGTACTTC. It codes for CASSQEARISSYEQYF.

The V gene is TRBV7-9, the J gene TRBJ2-3; perhaps TRBD2 as D (6 bases). The CDR3 has 14 residues. V lost 1 base, J lost 1 base, and 6 bases lay in between. Germline CDR1 is SEHNR and CDR2 is FQNEAQ (reference sequence). The CDR3 protein is CASSLGLGTDTQYF. The DNA for the CDR3 is TGTGCCAGCAGCTTAGGACTAGGCACAGATACGCAGTATTTT.

This sequence joins TRBV9 and TRBJ2-3; 15 bases are a match to TRBD2. V lost 4 bases and J lost 4; bases outside the gene matches: 13. Looked up from germline, CDR1 is SGDLS and CDR2 is YYNGEE. The CDR3 is 19 residues long. CDR3 sequence reads: CASSKRTSGRELAADTQYF. The CDR3, as DNA: TGTGCCAGCAGCAAAAGGACTAGCGGGAGGGAATTGGCGGCAGATACGCAGTATTTT.

V and J are TRBV7-3 and TRBJ2-3; 9 bases are a match to TRBD2. The germline CDR1 and CDR2 sequences are SGHTA and FQGTGA. CDR3 length: 15 amino acids. Unmatched junction bases numbered 2, after V lost 1 base and J lost 3 bases. The CDR3 DNA follows: TGTGCCAGCAGCTTAAGCGGGAGGGGAACAGATACGCAGTATTTT. Protein product: CASSLSGRGTDTQYF. Full variable domain (outside the CDR3, taken from reference TRBV7-3 and TRBJ2-3): GAGVSQTPSNKVTEKGKYVELRCDPISGHTALYWYRQSLGQGPEFLIYFQGTGAADDSGLPNDRFFAVRPEGSVSTLKIQRTERGDSAVYLCASSLSGRGTDTQYFGPGTRLTVL.

V gene TRBV5-6 combines with J gene TRBJ2-4, with TRBD1 identical over 8 bases. The CDR3 has 14 amino acids. J gave up 7 bases and V 7 bases, and 10 bases lay outside the gene matches. CDR1 is SGHDT and CDR2 is YYEEEE in the germline V gene. CDR3 residues: CASLNQDRVNIQYF. DNA of the CDR3: TGTGCCAGCTTGAACCAGGACAGGGTTAACATTCAGTACTTC.

In its sample, this clonotype was seen a few times. The chain employs TRBV6-4 and TRBJ1-1, with D possibly being TRBD1 (5 bases). The CDR3 sequence is 17 residues long. Germline CDR1 is MRHNA and CDR2 is SNTAGT. V was trimmed by 2 bases and J by 1 base, leaving 17 bases between them. Here the CDR3 reads CASSDRSGGQKNTEAFF. CDR3 sequence (DNA): TGTGCCAGCAGTGACCGCTCCGGAGGACAAAAGAACACTGAAGCTTTCTTT.

Worth noting for this clonotype: At one end, the junction sequence differs from germline, possibly due to a read error. CDR3 DNA: TGTGCCAGCAGCCGCAAGTTTGTAGATACGCAGGATTTT. As protein: CASSRKFVDTQDF. The chain recombines TRBV7-9 with TRBJ2-3; D remains unclear. Germline CDR1 is SEHNR and CDR2 is FQNEAQ (reference sequence). There are 13 residues in the CDR3.

The chain employs TRBV5-1 and TRBJ2-7; 12 bases are a match to TRBD1. The CDR3 covers 16 residues. Looked up from germline, CDR1 is SGHRS and CDR2 is YFSETQ. The trim removed 2 bases at V and 2 bases at J, leaving 5 bases unmatched. The CDR3 here is CASSLDGTGGPYEQYF. Written as DNA, the CDR3 is TGCGCCAGCAGCTTAGACGGGACAGGGGGCCCCTACGAGCAGTACTTC.

Only a few counts were recorded for this clonotype. The rearrangement links TRBV24-1 to TRBJ1-1; perhaps TRBD1 as D (6 bases). Germline lookup yields CDR1 KGHDR and CDR2 SFDVKD. Deletions cut 6 bases from V and 5 bases from J, with 21 bases between. This CDR3 is 16 amino acids long. This CDR3 reads CATSFKGGARWTEAFF. CDR3 bases: TGTGCCACCAGTTTCAAAGGGGGGGCCCGGTGGACTGAAGCTTTCTTT.

The V and J genes are TRBV9 and TRBJ2-7, with 8 bases identical to TRBD2. The CDR3 is 14 residues long. V lost 2 bases to trimming and J lost 0 bases; unmatched junction nucleotides: 1. CDR1 SGDLS and CDR2 YYNGEE come from the germline V gene. CDR3 amino acids: CASSVSGASYEQYF. The CDR3 DNA is TGTGCCAGCAGCGTTAGCGGGGCCTCCTACGAGCAGTACTTC. Complete variable domain (other parts from reference TRBV9 and TRBJ2-7): DSGVTQTPKHLITATGQRVTLRCSPRSGDLSVYWYQQSLDQGLQFLIQYYNGEERAKGNILERFSAQQFPDLHSELNLSSLELGDSALYFCASSVSGASYEQYFGPGTRLTVT.

The CDR3 nucleotides are TGTGCCATCAGTGAGGAGACAGATACGCAGTATTTT. Residues: CAISEETDTQYF. The chain employs TRBV10-3 and TRBJ2-3, with D unresolved. There are 12 residues in the CDR3. Trimming removed 2 bases from V and 3 bases from J, with 3 bases in between. Germline-derived CDR1 and CDR2 are ENHRY and SYGVKD.

This clonotype came up many times. The rearrangement joins TRBV28 to TRBJ1-5, with 8 bases identical to TRBD1. V lost 4 bases to trimming and J lost 7 bases; unmatched junction nucleotides: 6. Germline V gene data show CDR1 as MDHEN and CDR2 as SYDVKM. The CDR3 has 14 amino acids. In DNA form, the CDR3 reads TGTGCCAGCAGTTCCCTACAGGGGGACCAGCCCCAGCATTTT. Amino acid sequence: CASSSLQGDQPQHF.